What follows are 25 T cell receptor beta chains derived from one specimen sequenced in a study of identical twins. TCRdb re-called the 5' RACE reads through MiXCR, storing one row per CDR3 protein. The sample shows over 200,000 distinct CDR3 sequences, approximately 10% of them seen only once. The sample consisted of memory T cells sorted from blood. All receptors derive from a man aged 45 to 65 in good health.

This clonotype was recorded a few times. The CDR3 region has the DNA TGTGCCAGCACCGATCCCCCGGGCCTAACCGACCCTGAGCAGTTCTTC. This translates into CASTDPPGLTDPEQFF. The chain employs TRBV6-2 or TRBV6-3 and TRBJ2-1; no definite D call. Trimming pared 7 bases from V and 9 bases from J, leaving 25 bases between. Germline V lookup: CDR1 MNHEY, CDR2 SVGEGT. The CDR3 contains 16 residues.

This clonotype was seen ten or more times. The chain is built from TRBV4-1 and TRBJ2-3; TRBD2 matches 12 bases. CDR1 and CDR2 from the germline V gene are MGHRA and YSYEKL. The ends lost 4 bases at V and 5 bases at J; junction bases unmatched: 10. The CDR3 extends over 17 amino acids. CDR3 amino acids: CASSLRSSGGAKDTQYF. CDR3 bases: TGCGCCAGCAGCCTGAGGTCTAGCGGGGGGGCGAAAGATACGCAGTATTTT.

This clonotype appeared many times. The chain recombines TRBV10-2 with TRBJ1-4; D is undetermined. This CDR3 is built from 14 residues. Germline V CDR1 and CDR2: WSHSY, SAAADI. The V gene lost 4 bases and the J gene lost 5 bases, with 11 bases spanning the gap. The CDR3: CASSGWTENEKLFF. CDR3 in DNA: TGCGCCAGCAGTGGATGGACGGAGAATGAAAAACTGTTTTTT.

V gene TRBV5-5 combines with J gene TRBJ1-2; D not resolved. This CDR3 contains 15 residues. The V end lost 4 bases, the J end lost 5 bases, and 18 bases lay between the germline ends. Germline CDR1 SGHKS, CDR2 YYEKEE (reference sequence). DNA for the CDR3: TGTGCCAGCAGCCTTGGCTTTTCAAATCAATATGGCTACACCTTC. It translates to CASSLGFSNQYGYTF.

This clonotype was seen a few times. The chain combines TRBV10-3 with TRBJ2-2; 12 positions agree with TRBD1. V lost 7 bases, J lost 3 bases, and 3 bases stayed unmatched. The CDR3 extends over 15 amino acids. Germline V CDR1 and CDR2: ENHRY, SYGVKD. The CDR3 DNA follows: TGTGCCATCAAGGGGACAGGGGGCCACACCGGGGAGCTGTTTTTT. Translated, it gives CAIKGTGGHTGELFF.

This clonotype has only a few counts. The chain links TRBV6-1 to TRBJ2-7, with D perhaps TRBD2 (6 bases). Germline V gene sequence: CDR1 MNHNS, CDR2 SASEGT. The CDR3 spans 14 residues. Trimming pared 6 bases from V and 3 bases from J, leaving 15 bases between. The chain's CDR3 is CASREGGVVYEQYF. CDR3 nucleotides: TGTGCCAGCAGGGAGGGCGGGGTAGTCTACGAGCAGTACTTC.

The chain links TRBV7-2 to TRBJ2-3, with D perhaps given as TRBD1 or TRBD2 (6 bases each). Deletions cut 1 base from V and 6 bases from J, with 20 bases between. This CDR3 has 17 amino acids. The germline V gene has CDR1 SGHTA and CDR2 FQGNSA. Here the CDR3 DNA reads TGTGCCAGCAGCTTAGTTTTTGTAGCGGTAGGGGGGGATACGCAGTATTTT. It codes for CASSLVFVAVGGDTQYF.

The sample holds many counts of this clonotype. The CDR3 sequence: CASTISRGGDSPLHF. The CDR3 region has the DNA TGCGCCAGCACCATATCCCGAGGGGGAGATTCACCCCTCCACTTT. This chain links TRBV5-1 with TRBJ1-6, with D possibly matching TRBD1 (6 bases). CDR1 and CDR2 from the germline V gene are SGHRS and YFSETQ. V was cut by 6 bases and J by 8 bases, with 18 bases left in between. There are 15 residues in the CDR3.

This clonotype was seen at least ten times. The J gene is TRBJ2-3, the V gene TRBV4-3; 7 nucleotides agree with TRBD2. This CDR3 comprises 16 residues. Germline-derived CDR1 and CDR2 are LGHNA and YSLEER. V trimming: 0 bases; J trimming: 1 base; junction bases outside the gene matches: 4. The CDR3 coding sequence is TGCGCCAGCAGCCAAGATGGCGCGGGGGGCACAGATACGCAGTATTTT. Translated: CASSQDGAGGTDTQYF.

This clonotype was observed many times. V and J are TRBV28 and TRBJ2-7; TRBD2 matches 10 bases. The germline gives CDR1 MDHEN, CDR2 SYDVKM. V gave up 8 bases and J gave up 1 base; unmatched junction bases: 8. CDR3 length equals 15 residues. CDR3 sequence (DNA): TGTGCCAGCGTCGAAGCGGGGGGGAGGTCCTACGAGCAGTACTTC. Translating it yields CASVEAGGRSYEQYF.

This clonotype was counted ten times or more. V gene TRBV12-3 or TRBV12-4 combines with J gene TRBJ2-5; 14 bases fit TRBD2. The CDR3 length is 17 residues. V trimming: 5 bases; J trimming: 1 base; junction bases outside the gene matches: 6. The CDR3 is CASSQTSGGAIQETQYF. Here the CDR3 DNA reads TGTGCCAGCAGTCAGACTAGCGGGGGGGCTATCCAAGAGACCCAGTACTTC.

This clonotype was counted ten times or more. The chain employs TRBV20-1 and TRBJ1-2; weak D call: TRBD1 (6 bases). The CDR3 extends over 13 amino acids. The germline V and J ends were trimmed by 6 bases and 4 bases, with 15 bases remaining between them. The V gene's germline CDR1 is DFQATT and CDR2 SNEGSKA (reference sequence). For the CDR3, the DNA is TGCAGTGCGCCGCGGACAGCGCTCTATGGCTACACCTTC. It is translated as CSAPRTALYGYTF.

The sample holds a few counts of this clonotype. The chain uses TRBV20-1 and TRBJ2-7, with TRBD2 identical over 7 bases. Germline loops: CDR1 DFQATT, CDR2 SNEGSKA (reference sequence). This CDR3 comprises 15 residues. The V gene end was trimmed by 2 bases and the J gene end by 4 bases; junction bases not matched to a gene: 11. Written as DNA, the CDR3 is TGCAGTGCTAGACCCTCCCAAGCGGGAAGGTACGAGCAGTACTTC. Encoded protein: CSARPSQAGRYEQYF.

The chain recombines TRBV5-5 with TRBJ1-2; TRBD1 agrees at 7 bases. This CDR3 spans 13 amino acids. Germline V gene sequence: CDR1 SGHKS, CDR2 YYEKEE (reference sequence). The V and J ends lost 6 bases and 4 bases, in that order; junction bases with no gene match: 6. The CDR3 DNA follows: TGTGCCAGCACAACCCGGGACAGCTATGGCTACACCTTC. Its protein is CASTTRDSYGYTF.

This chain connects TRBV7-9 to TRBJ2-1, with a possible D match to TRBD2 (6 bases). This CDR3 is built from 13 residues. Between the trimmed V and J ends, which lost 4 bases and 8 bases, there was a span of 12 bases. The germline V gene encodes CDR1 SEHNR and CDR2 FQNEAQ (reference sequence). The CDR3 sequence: CASSYAGGDEQFF. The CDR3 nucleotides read TGTGCCAGCAGCTACGCGGGCGGGGATGAGCAGTTCTTC.

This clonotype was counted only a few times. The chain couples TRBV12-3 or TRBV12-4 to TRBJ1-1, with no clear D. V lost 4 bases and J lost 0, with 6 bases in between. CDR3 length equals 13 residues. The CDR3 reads CASSYGMNTEAFF. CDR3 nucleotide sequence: TGTGCCAGCAGTTACGGCATGAACACTGAAGCTTTCTTT.

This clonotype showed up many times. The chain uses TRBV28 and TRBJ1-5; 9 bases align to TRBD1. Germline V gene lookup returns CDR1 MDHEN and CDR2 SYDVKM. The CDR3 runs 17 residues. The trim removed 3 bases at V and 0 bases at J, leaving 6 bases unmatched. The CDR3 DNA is TGTGCCAGCAGTTTGGGACAGGGTCTCTATAGCAATCAGCCCCAGCATTTT. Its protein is CASSLGQGLYSNQPQHF.

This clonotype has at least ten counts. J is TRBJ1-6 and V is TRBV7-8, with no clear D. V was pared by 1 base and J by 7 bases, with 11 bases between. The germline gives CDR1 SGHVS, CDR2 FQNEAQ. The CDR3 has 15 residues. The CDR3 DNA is TGTGCCAGCAGCTTAGAGGGTTCAGAAAATTCACCCCTCCACTTT. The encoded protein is CASSLEGSENSPLHF. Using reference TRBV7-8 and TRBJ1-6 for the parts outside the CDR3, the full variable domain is GAGVSQSPRYKVAKRGQDVALRCDPISGHVSLFWYQQALGQGPEFLTYFQNEAQLDKSGLPSDRFFAERPEGSVSTLKIQRTQQEDSAVYLCASSLEGSENSPLHFGNGTRLTVT.

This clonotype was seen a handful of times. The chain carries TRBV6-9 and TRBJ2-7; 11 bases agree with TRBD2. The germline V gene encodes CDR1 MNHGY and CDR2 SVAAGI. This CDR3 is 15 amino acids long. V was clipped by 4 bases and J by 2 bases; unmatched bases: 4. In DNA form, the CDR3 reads TGTGCCAGCAGTTCTAGCGGGAGGAGAGCCTACGAGCAGTACTTC. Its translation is CASSSSGRRAYEQYF.

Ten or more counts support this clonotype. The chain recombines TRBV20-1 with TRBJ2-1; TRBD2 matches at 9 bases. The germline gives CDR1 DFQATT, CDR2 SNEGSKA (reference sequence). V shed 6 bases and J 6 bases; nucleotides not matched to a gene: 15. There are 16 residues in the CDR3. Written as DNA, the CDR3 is TGCAGTGCCGGTAGCGGGGGCTCCCTTACCAGCAATGAGCAGTTCTTC. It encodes CSAGSGGSLTSNEQFF.

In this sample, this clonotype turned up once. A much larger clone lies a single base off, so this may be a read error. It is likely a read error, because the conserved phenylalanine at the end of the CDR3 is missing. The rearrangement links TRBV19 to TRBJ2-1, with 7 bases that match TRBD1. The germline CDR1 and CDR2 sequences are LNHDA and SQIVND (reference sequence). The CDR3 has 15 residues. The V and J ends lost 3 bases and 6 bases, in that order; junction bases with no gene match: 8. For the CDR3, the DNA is TGTGCCAGTAGTATGAAGACAGGGTCAGGCAATGAGCAGTTCCTC. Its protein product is CASSMKTGSGNEQFL.

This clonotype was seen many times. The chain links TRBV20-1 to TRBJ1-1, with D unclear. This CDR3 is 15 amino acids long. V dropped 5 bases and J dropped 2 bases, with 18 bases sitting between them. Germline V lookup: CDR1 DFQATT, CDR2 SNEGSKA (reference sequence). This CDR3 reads CSALSYQARNTEAFF. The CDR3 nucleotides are TGCAGTGCTCTCTCTTATCAGGCACGAAACACTGAAGCTTTCTTT.

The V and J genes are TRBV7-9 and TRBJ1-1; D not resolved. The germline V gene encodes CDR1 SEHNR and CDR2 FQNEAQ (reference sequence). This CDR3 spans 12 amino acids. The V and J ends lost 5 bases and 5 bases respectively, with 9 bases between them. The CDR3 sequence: CASSVRMTEAFF. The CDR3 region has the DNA TGTGCCAGCAGCGTGAGGATGACTGAAGCTTTCTTT. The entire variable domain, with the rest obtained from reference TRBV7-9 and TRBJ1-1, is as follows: DTGVSQNPRHKITKRGQNVTFRCDPISEHNRLYWYRQTLGQGPEFLTYFQNEAQLEKSRLLSDRFSAERPKGSFSTLEIQRTEQGDSAMYLCASSVRMTEAFFGQGTRLTVV.

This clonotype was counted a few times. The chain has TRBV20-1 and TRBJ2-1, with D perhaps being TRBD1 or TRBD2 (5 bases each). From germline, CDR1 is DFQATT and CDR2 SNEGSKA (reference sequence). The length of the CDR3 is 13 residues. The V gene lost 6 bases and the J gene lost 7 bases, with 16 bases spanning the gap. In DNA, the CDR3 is TGCAGTGCGGTCCGGGGCCAGAGGAATGAGCAGTTCTTC. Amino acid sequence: CSAVRGQRNEQFF.

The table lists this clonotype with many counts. The CDR3 DNA reads as TGCGCCAGCAGCCGGGGACTAGCGGGGCGCCATGAGACCCAGTACTTC. Amino acids: CASSRGLAGRHETQYF. This chain links TRBV5-1 with TRBJ2-5; 13 nucleotides match TRBD2. The CDR3 runs to 16 residues. Germline loops: CDR1 SGHRS, CDR2 YFSETQ. V dropped 4 bases and J dropped 5; count of bases not matched to a gene: 8.